Below are 32 T cell receptor beta chains sequenced from a single sample in a study of technical replicates of blood from a few donors (TCRdb year 2017). The library was prepared using the immunoSEQ multiplex PCR assay. Entries here come from immuneACCESS through TCRdb and include only in-frame sequences with V and J called. Some clones fail to appear in such tables; in the studies checked, an unresolved V gene covers under half of the shortfall, and the cause of the remainder is unknown. Here the sample has under 100,000 clones; approximately 95% occur a single time. In total, the top ten clones hold about 0.36% of the sample. Material for sequencing was T cells isolated from PBMCs. These receptors all come from a human donor in good health.

The V gene is TRBV11-2, the J gene TRBJ2-7; 9 bases line up with TRBD1. CDR1 and CDR2 (germline): SGHAT, FQNNGV. This CDR3 is 15 amino acids long. V was pared by 4 bases and J by 1 base, with 5 bases of the junction left unmatched. CDR3 in amino acids: CASSSAGTGSYEQYF. The DNA of the CDR3 is TGTGCCAGCAGCTCGGCCGGGACAGGGTCCTACGAGCAGTACTTC.

The rearrangement links TRBV28 to TRBJ2-7; D gene unclear. The CDR3 consists of 11 residues. V was clipped by 5 bases and J by 4 bases, with 6 bases between them. Germline V gene lookup returns CDR1 MDHEN and CDR2 SYDVKM. This chain's CDR3 is CASSIYYEQYF. DNA of the CDR3: TGTGCCAGCAGTATTTATTACGAGCAGTACTTC. The full variable domain, with the rest looked up from reference TRBV28 and TRBJ2-7, is DVKVTQSSRYLVKRTGEKVFLECVQDMDHENMFWYRQDPGLGLRLIYFSYDVKMKEKGDIPEGYSVSREKKERFSLILESASTNQTSMYLCASSIYYEQYFGPGTRLTVT.

The V and J genes are TRBV7-2 and TRBJ2-5; 8 bases line up with TRBD2. V shed 4 bases, J shed 5 bases, and the junction held 9 bases outside the gene matches. This CDR3 is built from 15 residues. Germline CDR1 SGHTA, CDR2 FQGNSA. Here the CDR3 reads CASSSPGLVFETQYF. The CDR3 DNA reads as TGTGCCAGCAGCTCACCGGGACTAGTTTTTGAGACCCAGTACTTC.

The V gene is TRBV7-2, the J gene TRBJ2-7; 8 nucleotides match TRBD1. V shed 1 base and J 2 bases; nucleotides not matched to a gene: 4. The CDR3 spans 15 residues. Germline CDR1 reads SGHTA; CDR2 reads FQGNSA. The CDR3 sequence: CASSLEQGVTYEQYF. CDR3 bases: TGTGCCAGCAGCTTAGAACAGGGGGTGACCTACGAGCAGTACTTC.

The chain is built from TRBV5-1 and TRBJ1-5; the D gene is possibly TRBD1 (6 bases). CDR3 length: 17 amino acids. V lost 0 bases to trimming and J lost 1 base, with 14 bases between them. The germline V gene has CDR1 SGHRS and CDR2 YFSETQ. The CDR3 nucleotides read TGCGCCAGCAGCTTGGCCCCTACAGGGATAAGCAATCAGCCCCAGCATTTT. This encodes CASSLAPTGISNQPQHF.

The V gene is TRBV5-1, the J gene TRBJ2-1; 10 nucleotides line up with TRBD1. V was clipped by 4 bases and J by 7 bases; unmatched bases: 8. Germline loops: CDR1 SGHRS, CDR2 YFSETQ. CDR3 size: 15 residues. CDR3 loop: CASSRDRGRDNEQFF. DNA for the CDR3: TGCGCCAGCAGCAGAGACAGGGGGCGAGATAATGAGCAGTTCTTC. The full variable domain, completed using reference TRBV5-1 and TRBJ2-1, is KAGVTQTPRYLIKTRGQQVTLSCSPISGHRSVSWYQQTPGQGLQFLFEYFSETQRNKGNFPGRFSGRQFSNSRSEMNVSTLELGDSALYLCASSRDRGRDNEQFFGPGTRLTVL.

The rearrangement uses TRBV19 and TRBJ1-4, with a possible D match to TRBD1 (6 bases). Germline CDR1 LNHDA, CDR2 SQIVND (reference sequence). The CDR3 length is 17 residues. V lost 6 bases and J 0 bases, leaving 17 bases between the germline ends. CDR3 region: CASSPSGVSATNEKLFF. For the CDR3, the DNA is TGTGCCAGTAGCCCCTCAGGGGTAAGCGCAACTAATGAAAAACTGTTTTTT.

This chain links TRBV7-8 with TRBJ2-7; the match to TRBD2 covers 7 bases. V trimming: 2 bases; J trimming: 4 bases; junction bases outside the gene matches: 14. The CDR3 covers 17 residues. From germline, CDR1 is SGHVS and CDR2 FQNEAQ. The CDR3 DNA sequence: TGTGCCAGCAGCTTAAGGCCGAGGACTAGTCAGGGTTACGAGCAGTACTTC. This gives the protein CASSLRPRTSQGYEQYF. Based on the CDR3 plus reference TRBV7-8 and TRBJ2-7, the full variable domain is GAGVSQSPRYKVAKRGQDVALRCDPISGHVSLFWYQQALGQGPEFLTYFQNEAQLDKSGLPSDRFFAERPEGSVSTLKIQRTQQEDSAVYLCASSLRPRTSQGYEQYFGPGTRLTVT.

The chain employs TRBV4-1 and TRBJ1-5; D is undetermined. The V and J ends lost 0 bases and 3 bases respectively, with 12 bases between them. CDR1 and CDR2 from the germline V gene are MGHRA and YSYEKL. The CDR3 contains 16 residues. CDR3 DNA sequence: TGCGCCAGCAGCCAAGATTTATACAGCCTCAATCAGCCCCAGCATTTT. Translated: CASSQDLYSLNQPQHF.

The CDR3 loop is CASRILGTGDEKLFF. CDR3 bases: TGTGCCAGCCGAATTTTGGGGACAGGAGACGAAAAACTGTTTTTT. V is TRBV27 and J is TRBJ1-4, with 8 bases aligning to TRBD1. This CDR3 is built from 15 residues. The germline V gene encodes CDR1 MNHEY and CDR2 SMNVEV (reference sequence). V lost 8 bases, J lost 8 bases, and 13 bases stayed unmatched.

The chain recombines TRBV4-2 with TRBJ2-7; perhaps TRBD1 as D (6 bases). With 2 bases removed from V and 4 bases from J, the gap between germline ends came to 12 bases. The CDR3 spans 14 residues. Germline V gives CDR1 LGHNA, CDR2 YNFKEQ. CDR3 protein: CASSQTGTFYEQYF. The CDR3 DNA reads TGTGCCAGCAGCCAAACCGGGACATTTTACGAGCAGTACTTC.

This sequence joins TRBV2 and TRBJ2-2; perhaps TRBD2 as D (6 bases). Trimming left V 11 bases short and J 0 bases short, with 13 bases between. CDR3 length equals 14 residues. Germline CDR1 is SNHLY and CDR2 is FYNNEI. The CDR3 spells CACLRGTNTGELFF. In DNA form, the CDR3 reads TGTGCCTGCCTGCGGGGTACGAACACCGGGGAGCTGTTTTTT.

V usage is TRBV11-2 and J usage is TRBJ1-1, with D uncertain. Germline V gives CDR1 SGHAT, CDR2 FQNNGV. The CDR3 totals 14 residues. Trimming cost V 5 bases and J 3 bases, with 13 bases left between them. The CDR3 region is CASSRNLRDTEAFF. The CDR3 DNA reads TGTGCCAGCAGCAGGAACCTCCGGGACACTGAAGCTTTCTTT.

The chain combines TRBV9 with TRBJ2-5; perhaps TRBD1 as D (5 bases). V was trimmed by 1 base and J by 5 bases, leaving 9 bases between them. The CDR3 has 13 residues. Germline lookup yields CDR1 SGDLS and CDR2 YYNGEE. The CDR3 loop reads CASSVSGMETQYF. CDR3 sequence (DNA): TGTGCCAGCAGCGTATCAGGGATGGAGACCCAGTACTTC.

This clone occurred once. This chain connects TRBV28 to TRBJ2-5, with D perhaps matching TRBD2 (6 bases). The CDR3 extends over 16 amino acids. Trimming left V 5 bases short and J 5 bases short, with 21 bases between. Germline lookup yields CDR1 MDHEN and CDR2 SYDVKM. The CDR3 is CASSPLFGREGETQYF. As DNA, the CDR3 is TGTGCCAGCAGTCCCCTTTTCGGGAGAGAGGGGGAGACCCAGTACTTC.

This clone was seen a few times. The rearrangement uses TRBV29-1 and TRBJ2-3; 9 positions match TRBD2. CDR3 size: 15 residues. Trimming took 6 bases from V and 3 from J; bases not matched to a gene: 10. Germline CDR1 is SQVTM and CDR2 is ANQGSEA. CDR3 in amino acids: CSVRGGTSYTDTQYF. The CDR3 DNA follows: TGCAGCGTGAGGGGCGGGACTAGCTATACAGATACGCAGTATTTT.

V gene TRBV5-4 combines with J gene TRBJ2-7; TRBD2 agrees at 7 bases. Germline assignment: CDR1 SGHNT and CDR2 YYREEE (reference sequence). J gave up 5 bases and V 2 bases, and 7 bases lay outside the gene matches. The CDR3 totals 14 residues. This chain's CDR3 is CASSFYIRGDEQYF. The DNA of the CDR3 is TGTGCCAGCAGCTTTTATATCCGGGGGGACGAGCAGTACTTC. The complete variable domain, with remaining parts taken from reference TRBV5-4 and TRBJ2-7, reads ETGVTQSPTHLIKTRGQQVTLRCSSQSGHNTVSWYQQALGQGPQFIFQYYREEENGRGNFPPRFSGLQFPNYSSELNVNALELDDSALYLCASSFYIRGDEQYFGPGTRLTVT.

This chain links TRBV30 with TRBJ2-1; TRBD2 matches 8 bases. CDR1 and CDR2 (germline): GTSNPN, SVGIG (reference sequence). Trimming removed 0 bases from V and 8 bases from J; junction bases left unmatched: 6. The CDR3 sequence is 14 residues long. CDR3 sequence reads: CAWSVPGGYDEQFF. The CDR3 region has the DNA TGTGCCTGGAGTGTACCGGGGGGGTACGATGAGCAGTTCTTC.

This rearrangement joins TRBV19 to TRBJ2-3, with D possibly matching TRBD1 (5 bases). The CDR3 sequence is 16 residues long. Per the germline V gene, CDR1 is LNHDA and CDR2 is SQIVND (reference sequence). V was clipped by 0 bases and J by 3 bases, with 13 bases between them. CDR3 nucleotides: TGTGCCAGTAGTATAGATCAAAGGGGCCTGACAGATACGCAGTATTTT. Its protein is CASSIDQRGLTDTQYF.

This sequence joins TRBV4-3 and TRBJ2-1, with D tentatively TRBD1 (6 bases). CDR3 length equals 15 residues. CDR1 is LGHNA, CDR2 YSLEER, per germline. The germline V and J ends were trimmed by 1 base and 8 bases, with 15 bases remaining between them. As DNA, the CDR3 is TGCGCCAGCAGCCAAGGAAGCGGTAAGGGGGATGAGCAGTTCTTC. It is translated as CASSQGSGKGDEQFF.

The J gene is TRBJ2-3, the V gene TRBV4-1; the match to TRBD1 covers 7 bases. The CDR3 is 16 amino acids. Germline V gene lookup returns CDR1 MGHRA and CDR2 YSYEKL. The V gene end was trimmed by 4 bases and the J gene end by 3 bases; junction bases not matched to a gene: 10. The chain's CDR3 is CASSPTLRGSTDTQYF. The CDR3 region has the DNA TGCGCCAGCAGCCCAACCCTCAGGGGGAGTACAGATACGCAGTATTTT.

The chain carries TRBV2 and TRBJ1-2, with 7 bases that match TRBD1. Losses at the gene ends were 8 bases for V and 3 bases for J; bases not matched to a gene: 9. The CDR3 has 14 residues. The germline gives CDR1 SNHLY, CDR2 FYNNEI. DNA of the CDR3: TGTGCCAGCGCCCCGACAGGGCGGGACTATGGCTACACCTTC. Residues: CASAPTGRDYGYTF.

In its sample, this clone was seen once. The rearrangement links TRBV2 to TRBJ2-2; TRBD1 agrees at 9 bases. The V and J ends lost 6 bases and 4 bases, in that order; junction bases with no gene match: 6. Per germline, CDR1 SNHLY and CDR2 FYNNEI. This CDR3 is 15 amino acids long. Here the CDR3 reads CASRVGTGITGELFF. In nucleotides, the CDR3 is TGTGCCAGCAGGGTAGGGACAGGGATCACCGGGGAGCTGTTTTTT.

This rearrangement joins TRBV29-1 to TRBJ2-2; 11 bases line up with TRBD1. V dropped 2 bases and J dropped 7; count of bases not matched to a gene: 6. From germline, CDR1 is SQVTM and CDR2 ANQGSEA. This CDR3 has 15 residues. The CDR3 DNA reads as TGCAGCGTTGAAAGGAGGACAGGGGGCATCGGGGAGCTGTTTTTT. Protein product: CSVERRTGGIGELFF.

The V gene is TRBV6-5, the J gene TRBJ2-1, with 7 bases identical to TRBD1. After removal of 0 bases from V and 6 bases from J, the junction contained 8 bases not matched to a gene. The CDR3 sequence is 16 residues long. Germline CDR1 is MNHEY and CDR2 is SVGAGI. CDR3 region: CASSYSIGQVVNEQFF. CDR3 nucleotide sequence: TGTGCCAGCAGTTACTCGATAGGACAGGTAGTCAATGAGCAGTTCTTC.

The chain is built from TRBV13 and TRBJ2-1; possible D gene TRBD1, 5 bases. The length of the CDR3 is 14 residues. V lost 0 bases and J lost 9, with 12 bases in between. Germline V lookup: CDR1 PRHDT, CDR2 FYEKMQ (reference sequence). CDR3 residues: CASSLGKSGREQFF. The CDR3, as DNA: TGTGCCAGCAGCTTAGGCAAATCAGGGCGTGAGCAGTTCTTC. Full variable domain (remainder filled in from reference TRBV13 and TRBJ2-1): AAGVIQSPRHLIKEKRETATLKCYPIPRHDTVYWYQQGPGQDPQFLISFYEKMQSDKGSIPDRFSAQQFSDYHSELNMSSLELGDSALYFCASSLGKSGREQFFGPGTRLTVL.

V usage is TRBV5-4 and J usage is TRBJ2-1; D gene ambiguous. CDR3 size: 13 residues. Germline loops: CDR1 SGHNT, CDR2 YYREEE (reference sequence). The ends were cut back, 3 bases at V and 0 bases at J, with 4 bases in the middle. CDR3 nucleotide sequence: TGTGCCAGCAGCTCCTACTCCTACAATGAGCAGTTCTTC. Translated: CASSSYSYNEQFF.

The CDR3 sequence is CAWSTGLGYEQYF. The CDR3 DNA follows: TGTGCCTGGAGTACAGGACTAGGCTACGAGCAGTACTTC. The chain recombines TRBV30 with TRBJ2-5, with 7 bases lining up with TRBD2. The end of the DNA aligns better with TRBJ2-7, so the J call may be wrong. The germline CDR1 and CDR2 sequences are GTSNPN and SVGIG (reference sequence). The CDR3 totals 13 residues.

J is TRBJ2-5 and V is TRBV9; D may be TRBD1 (6 bases). The CDR3 spans 13 residues. The V gene's germline CDR1 is SGDLS and CDR2 YYNGEE. The V gene lost 0 bases and the J gene lost 9 bases, with 12 bases spanning the gap. CDR3: CASSVDGQLAQYF. CDR3 sequence (DNA): TGTGCCAGCAGCGTAGATGGACAGTTGGCCCAGTACTTC.

J is TRBJ1-4 and V is TRBV19, with 9 bases that match TRBD1. The V gene's germline CDR1 is LNHDA and CDR2 SQIVND (reference sequence). This CDR3 has 16 residues. Trimming removed 3 bases from V and 8 bases from J; junction bases left unmatched: 10. As DNA, the CDR3 is TGTGCCAGTAGTATTCTAACAGGGGGCGCCCAGGAAAAACTGTTTTTT. The encoded protein is CASSILTGGAQEKLFF.

This clone was seen many times. Additional DNA sequences in this sample encode the identical CDR3. J is TRBJ2-1 and V is TRBV6-4; 9 positions agree with TRBD2. CDR1 MRHNA and CDR2 SNTAGT come from the germline V gene. This CDR3 contains 15 residues. V shed 0 bases and J 3 bases; nucleotides not matched to a gene: 0. CDR3 sequence: CASSDSSGSYNEQFF. CDR3 coding DNA: TGTGCCAGCAGTGACTCTAGCGGGAGCTACAATGAGCAGTTCTTC.

The genes are TRBV19 and TRBJ1-5; a weak D match, TRBD1 (6 bases). The CDR3 runs to 14 residues. The V end was cut by 2 bases, the J end by 2 bases, with 7 bases between. The germline V gene has CDR1 LNHDA and CDR2 SQIVND (reference sequence). This CDR3 reads CASSINRGNQPQHF. CDR3 coding DNA: TGTGCCAGTAGTATAAACAGGGGCAATCAGCCCCAGCATTTT.